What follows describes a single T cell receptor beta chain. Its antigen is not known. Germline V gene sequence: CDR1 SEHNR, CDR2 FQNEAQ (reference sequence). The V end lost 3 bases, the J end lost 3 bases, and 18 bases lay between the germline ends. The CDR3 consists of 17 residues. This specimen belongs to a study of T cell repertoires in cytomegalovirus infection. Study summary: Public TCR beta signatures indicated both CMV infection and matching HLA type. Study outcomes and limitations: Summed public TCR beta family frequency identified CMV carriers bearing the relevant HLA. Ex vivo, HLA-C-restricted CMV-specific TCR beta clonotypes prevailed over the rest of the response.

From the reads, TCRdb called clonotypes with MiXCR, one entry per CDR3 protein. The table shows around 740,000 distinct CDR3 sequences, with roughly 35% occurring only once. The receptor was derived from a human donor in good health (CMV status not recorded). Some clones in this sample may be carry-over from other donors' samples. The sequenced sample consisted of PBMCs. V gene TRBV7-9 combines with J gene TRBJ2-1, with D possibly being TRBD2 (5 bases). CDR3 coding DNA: TGTGCCAGCAGCTTGTCTGTTGGAGAGGGCCGCTACAATGAGCAGTTCTTC. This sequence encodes CASSLSVGEGRYNEQFF.